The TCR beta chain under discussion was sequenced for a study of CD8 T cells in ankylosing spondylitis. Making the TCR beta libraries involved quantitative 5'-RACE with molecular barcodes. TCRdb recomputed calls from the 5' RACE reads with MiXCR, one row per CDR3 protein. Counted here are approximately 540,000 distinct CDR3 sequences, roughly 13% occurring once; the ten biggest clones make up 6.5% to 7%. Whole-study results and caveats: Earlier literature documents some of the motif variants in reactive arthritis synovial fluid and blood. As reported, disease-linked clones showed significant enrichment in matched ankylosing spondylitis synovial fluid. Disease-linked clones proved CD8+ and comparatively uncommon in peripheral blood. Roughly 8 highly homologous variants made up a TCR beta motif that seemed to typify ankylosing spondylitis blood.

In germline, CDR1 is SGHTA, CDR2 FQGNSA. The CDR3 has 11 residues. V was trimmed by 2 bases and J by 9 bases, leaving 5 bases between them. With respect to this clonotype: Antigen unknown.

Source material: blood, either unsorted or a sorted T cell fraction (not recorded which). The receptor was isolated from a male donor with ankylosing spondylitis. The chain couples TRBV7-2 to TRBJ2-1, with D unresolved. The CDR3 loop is CASSLLTEQFF. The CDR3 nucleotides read TGTGCCAGCAGCTTATTAACTGAGCAGTTCTTC.